The 32 T cell receptor beta chains below were found in one sample sequenced in a study of blood T cell repertoires in COVID-19. Assay: immunoSEQ multiplex PCR; the TCRdb copy retains only in-frame clones and omits some. The sample has 200,000 to 250,000 clones; roughly 84% are singletons. Sequencing used peripheral blood. The receptors were gathered from a woman between 45 and 60 years old with acute or convalescent COVID-19.

The chain links TRBV3-1 (or the pseudogene TRBV3-2) to TRBJ2-2; 8 bases are a match to TRBD2. CDR3 length: 15 residues. Unmatched junction bases numbered 6, after V lost 4 bases and J lost 5 bases. Germline V gene sequence: CDR1 LGHDT, CDR2 YNNKEL (reference sequence). The CDR3 DNA is TGTGCCAGCAGCCGTGGGCGGGGGGTTACCGGGGAGCTGTTTTTT. Translation: CASSRGRGVTGELFF.

The rearrangement uses TRBV6-5 and TRBJ2-7; 7 bases align to TRBD1. The CDR3 is 14 amino acids. Germline V gene sequence: CDR1 MNHEY, CDR2 SVGAGI. V lost 0 bases to trimming and J lost 12 bases; unmatched junction nucleotides: 11. In DNA form, the CDR3 reads TGTGCCAGCAGTTACTCCCGGGACAGCGTAGGTGCGTACTTC. It translates to CASSYSRDSVGAYF.

The chain is built from TRBV5-4 and TRBJ1-4, with D perhaps matching TRBD1 (5 bases). Germline assignment: CDR1 SGHNT and CDR2 YYREEE (reference sequence). With 4 bases removed from V and 7 bases from J, the gap between germline ends came to 14 bases. CDR3 size: 14 residues. DNA for the CDR3: TGTGCCAGCAGCCTCGGGGGGGAAGGTGAAAAACTGTTTTTT. The encoded protein is CASSLGGEGEKLFF. The full variable domain, in which reference TRBV5-4 and TRBJ1-4 provide the parts outside the CDR3, is ETGVTQSPTHLIKTRGQQVTLRCSSQSGHNTVSWYQQALGQGPQFIFQYYREEENGRGNFPPRFSGLQFPNYSSELNVNALELDDSALYLCASSLGGEGEKLFFGSGTQLSVL.

This clone has more than one count but fewer than ten. This chain connects TRBV2 to TRBJ1-3; D gene uncertain. The CDR3 has 14 amino acids. Germline values: CDR1 SNHLY, CDR2 FYNNEI. V lost 3 bases and J lost 4, with 10 bases in between. CDR3 region: CASSDTAGGNTIYF. DNA of the CDR3: TGTGCCAGCAGTGACACAGCGGGAGGAAACACCATATATTTT.

The chain is built from TRBV28 and TRBJ2-1; perhaps TRBD1 as D (6 bases). The germline V gene has CDR1 MDHEN and CDR2 SYDVKM. The CDR3 runs to 11 residues. V gave up 6 bases and J gave up 10 bases, with 10 bases separating them. The CDR3 here is CASSPQGEQFF. For the CDR3, the DNA is TGTGCCAGCAGCCCCCAGGGGGAGCAGTTCTTC.

The gene calls are TRBV10-1 and TRBJ1-5; 10 bases map to TRBD1. After removal of 7 bases from V and 1 base from J, the junction contained 10 bases not matched to a gene. CDR3 length: 17 amino acids. The germline gives CDR1 WNHNN, CDR2 SYGVQD (reference sequence). The DNA for the CDR3 is TGCGCCAGCACCACGAAGGGGACAGGGGACAGCAATCAGCCCCAGCATTTT. Translation: CASTTKGTGDSNQPQHF.

This clone is a singleton in its sample. The chain joins TRBV28 to TRBJ2-5, with a tentative D call TRBD2 (6 bases). CDR3 length: 15 amino acids. The germline V gene has CDR1 MDHEN and CDR2 SYDVKM. The V gene lost 1 base and the J gene lost 5 bases, with 14 bases spanning the gap. The CDR3 sequence is CASSLSGEGGETQYF. The CDR3 DNA is TGTGCCAGCAGTTTATCGGGAGAAGGTGGGGAGACCCAGTACTTC.

This rearrangement joins TRBV6-2 or TRBV6-3 to TRBJ1-1; D might be TRBD1 (6 bases). Germline CDR1 is MNHEY and CDR2 is SVGEGT. This CDR3 has 15 residues. V lost 2 bases and J 7 bases, leaving 17 bases between the germline ends. As DNA, the CDR3 is TGTGCCAGCAGTTACCAGTTAACAGGGCGGGTTGAAGCTTTCTTT. Its protein product is CASSYQLTGRVEAFF.

This sequence joins TRBV10-3 and TRBJ2-2; 12 bases are shared with TRBD2. The CDR3 spans 14 residues. The V gene end was trimmed by 10 bases and the J gene end by 1 base; junction bases not matched to a gene: 1. Germline CDR1 reads ENHRY; CDR2 reads SYGVKD. The CDR3 DNA follows: TGTGCCACGGGACTAGCGGGGAACACCGGGGAGCTGTTTTTT. Translation gives CATGLAGNTGELFF.

This chain joins TRBV19 and TRBJ2-3; D is perhaps TRBD2 (5 bases). The CDR3 length is 15 residues. V was pared by 5 bases and J by 0 bases, with 12 bases between. CDR1 is LNHDA, CDR2 SQIVND, per germline (reference sequence). CDR3: CASSAWTPSTDTQYF. CDR3 sequence (DNA): TGTGCCAGTAGTGCCTGGACTCCTAGCACAGATACGCAGTATTTT.

The chain is built from TRBV24-1 and TRBJ1-2; a weak D match, TRBD1 (5 bases). V lost 7 bases and J lost 4, with 15 bases in between. There are 14 residues in the CDR3. CDR1 is KGHDR and CDR2 is SFDVKD in the germline V gene. The CDR3 DNA reads as TGTGCCACCAGCAGCAGATTCGGGGGCTATGGCTACACCTTC. Translation gives CATSSRFGGYGYTF.

There are a few counts of this clone. This sequence joins TRBV5-5 and TRBJ1-1, with TRBD1 matching over 7 bases. This CDR3 is 14 amino acids long. With 3 bases clipped from V and 6 bases from J, the junction kept 8 bases outside the gene matches. Germline CDR1 SGHKS, CDR2 YYEKEE (reference sequence). CDR3 protein: CASSWAGGYSEAFF. DNA of the CDR3: TGTGCCAGCAGCTGGGCAGGGGGATATTCTGAAGCTTTCTTT.

A word on this clone: At one end, the junction sequence differs from germline, possibly due to a read error. CDR3 DNA: TGTGCCAGCAGCTTGGCGCACTACGAGGTCGACTTC. Its protein is CASSLAHYEVDF. The V gene is TRBV7-2, the J gene TRBJ2-7, with D uncertain. CDR3 length: 12 residues. Germline loops: CDR1 SGHTA, CDR2 FQGNSA.

The chain carries TRBV27 and TRBJ2-7; TRBD1 matches at 7 bases. J was trimmed by 0 bases and V by 2 bases; bases with no gene match: 4. Per the germline V gene, CDR1 is MNHEY and CDR2 is SMNVEV (reference sequence). The length of the CDR3 is 15 residues. Written as DNA, the CDR3 is TGTGCCAGCAGTTTAAGCGCAGGGGGCTCCTACGAGCAGTACTTC. Its protein product is CASSLSAGGSYEQYF.

This sequence joins TRBV6-5 and TRBJ2-7; TRBD2 aligns across 8 bases. The CDR3 spans 14 residues. Looked up from germline, CDR1 is MNHEY and CDR2 is SVGAGI. V lost 5 bases and J lost 5; bases outside the gene matches: 8. CDR3 sequence (DNA): TGTGCCAGCAGTCCCCGGGGGCGGGAGGACGAGCAGTACTTC. Amino acid sequence: CASSPRGREDEQYF.

This sequence joins TRBV5-1 and TRBJ2-1; 8 bases are shared with TRBD2. This CDR3 comprises 19 residues. With 4 bases clipped from V and 1 base from J, the junction kept 16 bases outside the gene matches. Germline CDR1 SGHRS, CDR2 YFSETQ. The CDR3 loop reads CASSETSAGGVVSYNEQFF. CDR3 sequence (DNA): TGCGCCAGCAGCGAAACTAGCGCGGGGGGCGTTGTGTCCTACAATGAGCAGTTCTTC. Full variable domain (rest looked up from reference TRBV5-1 and TRBJ2-1): KAGVTQTPRYLIKTRGQQVTLSCSPISGHRSVSWYQQTPGQGLQFLFEYFSETQRNKGNFPGRFSGRQFSNSRSEMNVSTLELGDSALYLCASSETSAGGVVSYNEQFFGPGTRLTVL.

This rearrangement joins TRBV5-5 to TRBJ2-7, with 7 bases aligning to TRBD2. Germline assignment: CDR1 SGHKS and CDR2 YYEKEE (reference sequence). V lost 0 bases and J lost 4; bases outside the gene matches: 1. The CDR3 runs 13 residues. The CDR3 reads CASSLEGGYEQYF. Written as DNA, the CDR3 is TGTGCCAGCAGCTTGGAGGGAGGGTACGAGCAGTACTTC.

The V call is TRBV5-1, the J call TRBJ1-2, with 8 bases identical to TRBD1. The junction had 4 bases not matched to a gene; V was cut back by 4 bases and J by 5 bases. The CDR3 is 13 residues long. Germline CDR1 SGHRS, CDR2 YFSETQ. The CDR3 DNA reads TGCGCCAGCAGCAAGACAGGGGAGTATGGCTACACCTTC. Its translation: CASSKTGEYGYTF.

The chain has TRBV21-1 and TRBJ2-5; the table's D call, TRBD1, has no DNA check behind it. TRBV21-1 is reported as a pseudogene. This CDR3 has 15 residues. The CDR3 coding sequence is TGTGCCAGCAGCAAAAATGAACAGGGGCAAGAGACCCAGTACTTC. It specifies CASSKNEQGQETQYF.

The chain joins TRBV4-2 to TRBJ2-7; 7 nucleotides line up with TRBD2. V was pared by 3 bases and J by 1 base, with 9 bases of the junction left unmatched. CDR1 and CDR2 from the germline V gene are LGHNA and YNFKEQ. The CDR3 extends over 16 amino acids. CDR3: CASSQTPSGESYEQYF. CDR3 coding DNA: TGTGCCAGCAGCCAGACCCCTAGCGGAGAGTCCTACGAGCAGTACTTC.

The chain combines TRBV11-3 with TRBJ1-1; 8 nucleotides agree with TRBD1. Germline V gene lookup returns CDR1 SGHNT and CDR2 YENEEA. Unmatched junction bases numbered 3, after V lost 8 bases and J lost 1 base. The length of the CDR3 is 13 residues. The CDR3 loop reads CASGDRGNTEAFF. CDR3 coding DNA: TGTGCCAGCGGCGACAGGGGGAACACTGAAGCTTTCTTT.

J is TRBJ1-5 and V is TRBV2, with D tentatively TRBD1 (5 bases). This CDR3 has 14 residues. V was cut by 6 bases and J by 7 bases, with 16 bases left in between. Looked up from germline, CDR1 is SNHLY and CDR2 is FYNNEI. The CDR3 protein is CASSPTTGGQPQHF. CDR3 sequence (DNA): TGTGCCAGCAGCCCCACAACCGGGGGACAGCCCCAGCATTTT. The variable domain in full, with the rest retrieved from reference TRBV2 and TRBJ1-5, is EPEVTQTPSHQVTQMGQEVILRCVPISNHLYFYWYRQILGQKVEFLVSFYNNEISEKSEIFDDQFSVERPDGSNFTLKIRSTKLEDSAMYFCASSPTTGGQPQHFGDGTRLSIL.

Here the CDR3 DNA reads TGTGCCACCAGTGACGAGTACCAGCCCCAGCATTTT. It yields the protein CATSDEYQPQHF. The chain is built from TRBV24-1 and TRBJ1-5; no clear D gene. CDR3 length: 12 residues. Trimming shortened V by 4 bases and J by 7 bases, and 7 bases separated the two germline ends. Germline CDR1 reads KGHDR; CDR2 reads SFDVKD.

This clone was detected once. The chain uses TRBV28 and TRBJ1-2, with unresolved D. There are 11 residues in the CDR3. The germline CDR1 and CDR2 sequences are MDHEN and SYDVKM. Trimming shortened V by 6 bases and J by 5 bases, and 7 bases separated the two germline ends. CDR3 in amino acids: CASRGGYGYTF. CDR3 DNA: TGTGCCAGCAGAGGAGGGTATGGCTACACCTTC.

This clone appeared once. The CDR3 reads CASSGGTGDRYQETQYF. The CDR3 DNA follows: TGTGCCAGCAGCGGCGGGACAGGGGACAGATACCAAGAGACCCAGTACTTC. This chain uses TRBV5-4 with TRBJ2-5; 10 positions agree with TRBD1. Germline-derived CDR1 and CDR2 are SGHNT and YYREEE (reference sequence). The V gene end was trimmed by 4 bases and the J gene end by 0 bases; junction bases not matched to a gene: 9. The CDR3 sequence is 17 residues long.

DNA of the CDR3: TGTGCCAGCAGCTTCGCGGGGAGGTACTACGAGCAGTACTTC. It encodes CASSFAGRYYEQYF. The chain carries TRBV5-6 and TRBJ2-7; D is perhaps TRBD2 (6 bases). Germline CDR1 and CDR2: SGHDT and YYEEEE. The ends were cut back, 2 bases at V and 3 bases at J, with 12 bases in the middle. This CDR3 contains 14 residues.

The genes are TRBV3-1 (or the pseudogene TRBV3-2) and TRBJ2-7, with 8 nucleotides matching TRBD2. Germline V CDR1 and CDR2: LGHDT, YNNKEL (reference sequence). The V segment lost 8 bases and the J segment 2 bases; nucleotides outside the gene matches: 8. This CDR3 has 14 residues. As DNA, the CDR3 is TGTGCCAGCTCTGTAGCGGGATTGGCCTACGAGCAGTACTTC. Protein sequence: CASSVAGLAYEQYF.

The chain carries TRBV6-6 and TRBJ1-5; TRBD1 matches at 8 bases. With V trimmed by 4 bases and J by 8 bases, 10 bases remained unmatched. There are 15 residues in the CDR3. CDR1 and CDR2 from the germline V gene are MNHNY and SVGAGI (reference sequence). The CDR3 protein is CASSSQDRVSEPQHF. The CDR3 DNA follows: TGTGCCAGCAGTTCCCAGGACAGGGTCAGCGAGCCCCAGCATTTT.

This clone is a singleton in its sample. This chain links TRBV14 with TRBJ1-3, with D uncertain. The CDR3 has 15 residues. Trimming stripped 0 bases from V and 7 bases from J, with 13 bases between. The germline V gene encodes CDR1 SGHDN and CDR2 FVKESK. The CDR3 coding sequence is TGTGCCAGCAGCCAAGATCTGGCACCCTTCAACACCATATATTTT. The encoded protein is CASSQDLAPFNTIYF. The full variable domain, in which reference TRBV14 and TRBJ1-3 provide the parts outside the CDR3, is EAGVTQFPSHSVIEKGQTVTLRCDPISGHDNLYWYRRVMGKEIKFLLHFVKESKQDESGMPNNRFLAERTGGTYSTLKVQPAELEDSGVYFCASSQDLAPFNTIYFGEGSWLTVV.

In its sample, this clone was seen a few times. The rearrangement joins TRBV6-1 to TRBJ1-2, with D uncertain. This CDR3 spans 13 amino acids. V was pared by 1 base and J by 0 bases, with 3 bases between. Per the germline V gene, CDR1 is MNHNS and CDR2 is SASEGT. CDR3 DNA sequence: TGTGCCAGCAGTGAAGGAGCTAACTATGGCTACACCTTC. Translation gives CASSEGANYGYTF.

V and J are TRBV30 and TRBJ1-5; TRBD1 might be the D (5 bases). CDR3 length equals 15 residues. V lost 3 bases, J lost 0 bases, and 12 bases lay in between. Germline V gene sequence: CDR1 GTSNPN, CDR2 SVGIG (reference sequence). The CDR3 region is CAWSGGVYSNQPQHF. The CDR3 coding sequence is TGTGCCTGGAGCGGGGGGGTCTATAGCAATCAGCCCCAGCATTTT. Based on the CDR3 plus reference TRBV30 and TRBJ1-5, the full variable domain is SQTIHQWPATLVQPVGSPLSLECTVEGTSNPNLYWYRQAAGRGLQLLFYSVGIGQISSEVPQNLSASRPQDRQFILSSKKLLLSDSGFYLCAWSGGVYSNQPQHFGDGTRLSIL.

This clone has a single count. The chain recombines TRBV6-6 with TRBJ1-3; D uncertain. The germline V gene encodes CDR1 MNHNY and CDR2 SVGAGI (reference sequence). The germline V and J ends were trimmed by 5 bases and 1 base, with 9 bases remaining between them. This CDR3 region has 14 residues. For the CDR3, the DNA is TGTGCCAGCAGTAGAGGGATGTCTGGAAACACCATATATTTT. Protein sequence: CASSRGMSGNTIYF.